One sample yielded the 14 T cell receptor beta chains listed below, sequenced in a study of blood T cell repertoires in COVID-19. The repertoire was sequenced with immunoSEQ multiplex PCR; TCRdb's copy has only in-frame clones and lacks some. The repertoire includes roughly 100,000 clones, 85% to 90% of them detected once, and approximately 2.9% sits in the top ten. The sequenced sample consisted of peripheral blood. These receptors were taken from a man in his fifties or sixties with active or convalescent COVID-19.

The chain couples TRBV28 to TRBJ1-4; D gene uncertain. This CDR3 spans 14 amino acids. V was shortened by 5 bases and J by 7 bases, with 14 bases between the two germline ends. CDR1 and CDR2 (germline): MDHEN, SYDVKM. CDR3 sequence: CASSPTGILEKLFF. In nucleotides, the CDR3 is TGTGCCAGCAGTCCCACCGGGATCCTTGAAAAACTGTTTTTT.

The J gene is TRBJ1-1, the V gene TRBV28; the D is unclear. V was shortened by 2 bases and J by 1 base, with 8 bases between the two germline ends. CDR3 length equals 14 residues. CDR1 MDHEN and CDR2 SYDVKM come from the germline V gene. CDR3 coding DNA: TGTGCCAGCAGTTTAGTCCGGGGGAACACTGAAGCTTTCTTT. It codes for CASSLVRGNTEAFF.

The chain is built from TRBV7-2 and TRBJ1-4; 9 nucleotides line up with TRBD1. The V and J ends lost 5 bases and 7 bases, in that order; junction bases with no gene match: 8. The CDR3 is 15 residues long. CDR1 and CDR2 (germline): SGHTA, FQGNSA. CDR3 protein: CASSPSGQGGEKLFF. CDR3 nucleotide sequence: TGTGCCAGCAGCCCCTCGGGACAGGGAGGTGAAAAACTGTTTTTT.

The chain combines TRBV19 with TRBJ1-2; 7 bases map to TRBD1. After removal of 4 bases from V and 4 bases from J, the junction contained 6 bases not matched to a gene. From germline, CDR1 is LNHDA and CDR2 SQIVND (reference sequence). This CDR3 contains 14 residues. The CDR3 nucleotides read TGTGCCAGTAGTAGCGGAGGGGGCAGCTATGGCTACACCTTC. Encoded protein: CASSSGGGSYGYTF.

The chain links TRBV6-5 to TRBJ2-1; D may be TRBD1 (6 bases). The length of the CDR3 is 13 residues. Germline V CDR1 and CDR2: MNHEY, SVGAGI. Trimming left V 6 bases short and J 10 bases short, with 16 bases between. The CDR3 bases are TGTGCCAGCAGATCCTTCAGGGGCGGCGAGCAGTTCTTC. Its protein product is CASRSFRGGEQFF.

This chain links TRBV30 with TRBJ1-2; tentatively, D is TRBD1 (6 bases). The V end was cut by 1 base, the J end by 8 bases, with 17 bases between. The CDR3 spans 14 residues. Germline V CDR1 and CDR2: GTSNPN, SVGIG (reference sequence). The CDR3 loop is CAWSGGTRAWGYTF. The DNA of the CDR3 is TGTGCCTGGAGTGGGGGGACAAGGGCCTGGGGCTACACCTTC.

The J gene is TRBJ1-5, the V gene TRBV5-1; 8 nucleotides align to TRBD1. The CDR3 loop spans 13 amino acids. CDR1 and CDR2 from the germline V gene are SGHRS and YFSETQ. J gave up 6 bases and V 2 bases, and 1 base lay outside the gene matches. The DNA for the CDR3 is TGCGCCAGCAGCTTCGGGACAGGTCAGCCCCAGCATTTT. Translation: CASSFGTGQPQHF.

The CDR3 loop reads CASVRGAGTDTQYF. CDR3 in DNA: TGTGCCAGCGTCCGCGGGGCCGGCACAGATACGCAGTATTTT. This rearrangement joins TRBV18 to TRBJ2-3; tentatively, D is TRBD2 (6 bases). V was trimmed by 8 bases and J by 1 base, leaving 13 bases between them. From germline, CDR1 is KGHSH and CDR2 LQKENI. The CDR3 loop spans 14 amino acids. The complete variable domain, with remaining parts taken from reference TRBV18 and TRBJ2-3, reads NAGVMQNPRHLVRRRGQEARLRCSPMKGHSHVYWYRQLPEEGLKFMVYLQKENIIDESGMPKERFSAEFPKEGPSILRIQQVVRGDSAAYFCASVRGAGTDTQYFGPGTRLTVL.

This chain uses TRBV28 with TRBJ1-6; 10 nucleotides align to TRBD1. Germline assignment: CDR1 MDHEN and CDR2 SYDVKM. CDR3 length equals 13 residues. V dropped 8 bases and J dropped 9; count of bases not matched to a gene: 4. Written as DNA, the CDR3 is TGTGCCAGCCGCGACAGGGGGCCTTCACCCCTCCACTTT. Protein product: CASRDRGPSPLHF.

This chain joins TRBV7-2 and TRBJ2-1, with TRBD2 identical over 10 bases. CDR1 is SGHTA and CDR2 is FQGNSA in the germline V gene. CDR3 size: 14 residues. V dropped 1 base and J dropped 8; count of bases not matched to a gene: 2. CDR3 amino acids: CASSLEAGGDEQFF. In nucleotides, the CDR3 is TGTGCCAGCAGCTTAGAAGCGGGGGGGGATGAGCAGTTCTTC.

This clone was observed at least ten times. The chain joins TRBV4-2 to TRBJ2-5, with TRBD1 matching over 7 bases. The ends lost 4 bases at V and 3 bases at J; junction bases unmatched: 2. This CDR3 has 13 amino acids. Germline values: CDR1 LGHNA, CDR2 YNFKEQ. The CDR3 loop is CASSRGQEETQYF. Here the CDR3 DNA reads TGTGCCAGCAGCCGTGGACAGGAAGAGACCCAGTACTTC.

The chain employs TRBV19 and TRBJ2-1; 7 bases align to TRBD2. This CDR3 has 14 amino acids. Unmatched junction bases numbered 10, after V lost 5 bases and J lost 9 bases. Germline V lookup: CDR1 LNHDA, CDR2 SQIVND (reference sequence). The CDR3 DNA reads as TGTGCCAGTAGTGCCGGACTAGGGGCGGGTGAGCAGTTCTTC. Amino acids: CASSAGLGAGEQFF.

The chain has TRBV12-3 or TRBV12-4 and TRBJ1-1, with a possible D match to TRBD1 (6 bases). This CDR3 is built from 13 residues. V was clipped by 1 base and J by 5 bases, with 8 bases between them. DNA of the CDR3: TGTGCCAGCAGTTTAGACAGGGTTACTGAAGCTTTCTTT. Protein sequence: CASSLDRVTEAFF.

The rearrangement uses TRBV6-5 and TRBJ2-1; possibly TRBD2 for D (7 bases). The germline V gene encodes CDR1 MNHEY and CDR2 SVGAGI. This CDR3 comprises 14 residues. The V end lost 0 bases, the J end lost 10 bases, and 13 bases lay between the germline ends. The CDR3: CASSYSRGAREQFF. In DNA, the CDR3 is TGTGCCAGCAGTTACTCTCGGGGGGCTAGGGAGCAGTTCTTC.